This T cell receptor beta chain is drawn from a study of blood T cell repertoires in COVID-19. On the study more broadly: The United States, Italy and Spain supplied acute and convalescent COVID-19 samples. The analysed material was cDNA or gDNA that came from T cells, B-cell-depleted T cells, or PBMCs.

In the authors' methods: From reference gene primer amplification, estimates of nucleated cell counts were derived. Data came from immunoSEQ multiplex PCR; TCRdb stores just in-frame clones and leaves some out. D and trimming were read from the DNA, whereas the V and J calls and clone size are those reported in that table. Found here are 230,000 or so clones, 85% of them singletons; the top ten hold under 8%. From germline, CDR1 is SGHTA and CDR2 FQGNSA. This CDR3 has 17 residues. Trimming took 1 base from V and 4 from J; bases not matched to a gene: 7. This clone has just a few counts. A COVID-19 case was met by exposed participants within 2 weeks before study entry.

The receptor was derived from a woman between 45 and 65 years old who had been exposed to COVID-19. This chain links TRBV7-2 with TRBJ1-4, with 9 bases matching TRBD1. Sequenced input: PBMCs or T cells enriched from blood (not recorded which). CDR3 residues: CASSLEGQGSINEKLFF. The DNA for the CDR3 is TGTGCCAGCAGCTTAGAGGGACAGGGATCTATTAATGAAAAACTGTTTTTT.